Below, 7 T cell receptor beta chains from the same sample are listed, as sequenced in a study of follicular helper T cells after annual influenza vaccination. Data came from immunoSEQ multiplex PCR; TCRdb stores just in-frame clones and leaves some out. The table has about 12,000 clones, approximately 80% seen once. Indicated time point: 2015-2016 season, pre-vaccination. Sequencing was performed on CXCR5+ CD38- circulating T follicular helper cells from blood, taken on the day of influenza vaccination. Subset noted: circulating Tfh, non-naive CD4+CXCR5+PD-1+ (ICOS+CD38+ or ICOS-CD38-). The receptors shown here come from an adult who received the influenza vaccine.

This chain links TRBV10-2 with TRBJ2-3, with 7 bases fitting TRBD1. Germline V gene lookup returns CDR1 WSHSY and CDR2 SAAADI. The CDR3 is 14 amino acids. J was trimmed by 2 bases and V by 5 bases; bases with no gene match: 4. The CDR3 bases are TGCGCCAGCAGTTCCGGGACAGCCACAGATACGCAGTATTTT. Its translation is CASSSGTATDTQYF.

This rearrangement joins TRBV7-2 to TRBJ1-3; 8 bases align to TRBD1. There are 16 residues in the CDR3. J was trimmed by 2 bases and V by 0 bases; bases with no gene match: 3. Germline V gene lookup returns CDR1 SGHTA and CDR2 FQGNSA. CDR3 DNA: TGTGCCAGCAGCTTAGCAAGGACAGGGACTGGAAACACCATATATTTT. Protein sequence: CASSLARTGTGNTIYF. Based on the CDR3 plus reference TRBV7-2 and TRBJ1-3, the full variable domain is GAGVSQSPSNKVTEKGKDVELRCDPISGHTALYWYRQSLGQGLEFLIYFQGNSAPDKSGLPSDRFSAERTGGSVSTLTIQRTQQEDSAVYLCASSLARTGTGNTIYFGEGSWLTVV.

The V and J genes are TRBV28 and TRBJ2-2, with D perhaps matching TRBD2 (6 bases). Looked up from germline, CDR1 is MDHEN and CDR2 is SYDVKM. The CDR3 runs to 16 residues. Between the trimmed V and J ends, which lost 6 bases and 6 bases, there was a span of 20 bases. The CDR3 DNA reads TGTGCCAGCAGCAGAGGGACTTCCACGGGCCCCGGGGAGCTGTTTTTT. Translating gives CASSRGTSTGPGELFF.

V usage is TRBV27 and J usage is TRBJ1-5; TRBD1 aligns across 7 bases. Looked up from germline, CDR1 is MNHEY and CDR2 is SMNVEV (reference sequence). The V gene end was trimmed by 1 base and the J gene end by 5 bases; junction bases not matched to a gene: 8. This CDR3 has 16 residues. The CDR3 DNA sequence: TGTGCCAGCAGTTTATGTAGGTCGACAGGGTATCAGCCCCAGCATTTT. Protein product: CASSLCRSTGYQPQHF.

The chain is built from TRBV11-2 and TRBJ1-1; 9 bases are a match to TRBD1. CDR3 length: 17 amino acids. CDR1 is SGHAT, CDR2 FQNNGV, per germline. V lost 7 bases, J lost 2 bases, and 14 bases stayed unmatched. CDR3 bases: TGTGCCAGCAAGCCGGGACAGGGTTTTCAGAGAAACACTGAAGCTTTCTTT. It translates to CASKPGQGFQRNTEAFF.

The CDR3 sequence is CASSLALTGGDADTQYF. CDR3 bases: TGTGCCAGCAGCTTAGCCCTGACAGGGGGCGATGCAGATACGCAGTATTTT. V usage is TRBV7-8 and J usage is TRBJ2-3; 10 nucleotides agree with TRBD1. The ends lost 0 bases at V and 4 bases at J; junction bases unmatched: 7. The CDR3 consists of 17 residues. Per the germline V gene, CDR1 is SGHVS and CDR2 is FQNEAQ. The full variable domain, in which reference TRBV7-8 and TRBJ2-3 provide the parts outside the CDR3, is GAGVSQSPRYKVAKRGQDVALRCDPISGHVSLFWYQQALGQGPEFLTYFQNEAQLDKSGLPSDRFFAERPEGSVSTLKIQRTQQEDSAVYLCASSLALTGGDADTQYFGPGTRLTVL.

This clone has only a few counts. This chain uses TRBV7-8 with TRBJ1-2, with 10 bases fitting TRBD1. Germline loops: CDR1 SGHVS, CDR2 FQNEAQ. The CDR3 runs 15 residues. V was pared by 5 bases and J by 7 bases, with 10 bases of the junction left unmatched. For the CDR3, the DNA is TGTGCCAGCAGCCCACCGGACAGGGGGAAGGGTGGCTACACCTTC. Translated: CASSPPDRGKGGYTF. Filled out from reference TRBV7-8 and TRBJ1-2, the complete variable domain reads GAGVSQSPRYKVAKRGQDVALRCDPISGHVSLFWYQQALGQGPEFLTYFQNEAQLDKSGLPSDRFFAERPEGSVSTLKIQRTQQEDSAVYLCASSPPDRGKGGYTFGSGTRLTVV.